Below, one T cell receptor beta chain is given with its context. Its antigen is currently unknown. Subsets obtained from CD4+ cells comprised CD45RA+ naive and CD45RA-negative memory cells. Germline CDR1 and CDR2: LNHDA and SQIVND (reference sequence). Trimming removed 10 bases from V and 8 bases from J, with 22 bases in between. The CDR3 spans 14 residues. In the authors' workflow: Filtering differed since immunoSEQ provided only junctions, with no quality scores. Clones were sequenced by immunoSEQ multiplex PCR, and TCRdb holds only the in-frame ones, with some missing. That table gives V, J and clone size, and the DNA gave D and trimming. The sample yields over a million clones, 78% seen once. This entry belongs to a study of shared clonotypes between healthy human individuals. Looking at the study overall: Donors consisted of two women and a few men between 18 and 49.

Study-wide results and caveats: Clonotypes shared by all four sorted-subset donors had higher generation probabilities than non-shared clonotypes.

The sequencing input was memory CD4+ T cells from PBMCs. The subset here: CD45RA-negative fraction. This clonotype was sampled from a man between 18 and 35 years old in good health. Some clones in this sample may be carry-over from other donors' samples. The chain employs TRBV19 and TRBJ2-3, with D maybe TRBD2 (5 bases). The DNA of the CDR3 is TGTGCCACCCGGCGGGCTCTATCACCCAGTACGCAGTATTTT. Encoded protein: CATRRALSPSTQYF. Full variable domain (rest looked up from reference TRBV19 and TRBJ2-3): DGGITQSPKYLFRKEGQNVTLSCEQNLNHDAMYWYRQDPGQGLRLIYYSQIVNDFQKGDIAEGYSVSREKKESFPLTVTSAQKNPTAFYLCATRRALSPSTQYFGPGTRLTVL.